Below are 17 T cell receptor beta chains sequenced from a single sample in a study of T cells in Graves' hyperthyroidism and ophthalmopathy. The CDR3 regions of TCR beta were amplified from RNA transcripts. Primed by the HTBI set, a first-round RT-PCR was run on the TCR CDR3. TCRdb analysed the multiplex PCR reads with MiXCR anew, one entry per CDR3 protein. The sample contains about half a million distinct CDR3 sequences, roughly 22% of which appear only once. Sequenced material: blood. Receptors were obtained from a woman aged 70-85 years with Graves' ophthalmopathy.

This clonotype was seen a few times. This chain uses TRBV6-2 or TRBV6-3 with TRBJ2-3; D call uncertain. In germline, CDR1 is MNHEY, CDR2 SVGEGT. Deletions cut 3 bases from V and 2 bases from J, with 9 bases between. CDR3 length: 14 amino acids. CDR3 nucleotides: TGTGCCAGCAGTTATCTGGAATTCACAGATACGCAGTATTTT. Its protein product is CASSYLEFTDTQYF.

In this sample, this clonotype turned up a few times. The V and J genes are TRBV6-1 and TRBJ1-2; D gene ambiguous. This CDR3 has 14 amino acids. V was cut by 7 bases and J by 3 bases, with 15 bases left in between. Per the germline V gene, CDR1 is MNHNS and CDR2 is SASEGT. CDR3 sequence: CASNKWGSDYGYTF. In nucleotides, the CDR3 is TGTGCCAGCAATAAATGGGGTTCCGACTATGGCTACACCTTC.

The chain employs TRBV30 and TRBJ2-5, with D perhaps matching TRBD2 (6 bases). The CDR3 has 15 amino acids. V lost 2 bases to trimming and J lost 1 base, with 14 bases between them. The germline V gene has CDR1 GTSNPN and CDR2 SVGIG (reference sequence). The CDR3 loop is CAWSPRGWVQETQYF. As DNA, the CDR3 is TGTGCCTGGAGTCCTCGGGGGTGGGTCCAAGAGACCCAGTACTTC.

The chain joins TRBV5-8 to TRBJ1-2; TRBD1 aligns across 7 bases. V trimming: 4 bases; J trimming: 7 bases; junction bases outside the gene matches: 7. Germline values: CDR1 SGHTS, CDR2 YDEGEE. The CDR3 is 13 residues long. The CDR3 sequence: CASSREGAIGYTF. Here the CDR3 DNA reads TGTGCCAGCAGCCGGGAGGGGGCAATTGGCTACACCTTC.

This clonotype has ten or more counts. This chain connects TRBV7-2 to TRBJ2-5, with a weak D call TRBD1 (6 bases). V dropped 0 bases and J dropped 5 bases, with 13 bases sitting between them. The CDR3 is 15 amino acids. The germline CDR1 and CDR2 sequences are SGHTA and FQGNSA. CDR3 bases: TGTGCCAGCAGCTTAGCCAGGGGAGTTCCGGAGACCCAGTACTTC. It specifies CASSLARGVPETQYF.

The chain is built from TRBV10-1 and TRBJ2-1; TRBD2 matches 8 bases. CDR1 and CDR2 from the germline V gene are WNHNN and SYGVQD (reference sequence). The junction had 4 bases not matched to a gene; V was cut back by 0 bases and J by 3 bases. The length of the CDR3 is 16 residues. CDR3 coding DNA: TGCGCCAGCAGTGAGTCGAAGCGGGGGAACTACAATGAGCAGTTCTTC. Protein product: CASSESKRGNYNEQFF.

This clonotype was found many times. This sequence joins TRBV2 and TRBJ2-1; tentatively, D is TRBD2 (6 bases). V lost 8 bases and J 3 bases, leaving 20 bases between the germline ends. Germline CDR1 is SNHLY and CDR2 is FYNNEI. The CDR3 length is 16 residues. This chain's CDR3 is CASQRVAVLIYNEQFF. Here the CDR3 DNA reads TGTGCCAGCCAGCGGGTGGCAGTGCTTATCTACAATGAGCAGTTCTTC.

This clonotype occurred a few times. The chain couples TRBV7-2 to TRBJ2-4, with a tentative D call TRBD2 (7 bases). V was pared by 1 base and J by 6 bases, with 13 bases between. Looked up from germline, CDR1 is SGHTA and CDR2 is FQGNSA. CDR3 length: 15 amino acids. The CDR3 sequence: CASSLVLGGGNIQYF. Written as DNA, the CDR3 is TGTGCCAGCAGCTTAGTACTGGGAGGGGGAAACATTCAGTACTTC. Variable domain in full (rest from reference TRBV7-2 and TRBJ2-4): GAGVSQSPSNKVTEKGKDVELRCDPISGHTALYWYRQSLGQGLEFLIYFQGNSAPDKSGLPSDRFSAERTGGSVSTLTIQRTQQEDSAVYLCASSLVLGGGNIQYFGAGTRLSVL.

This clonotype was counted only a few times. The chain couples TRBV6-1 to TRBJ1-1; 10 bases map to TRBD1. V dropped 6 bases and J dropped 5; count of bases not matched to a gene: 3. This CDR3 is built from 13 residues. From germline, CDR1 is MNHNS and CDR2 SASEGT. CDR3 in DNA: TGTGCCAGCAGCGGGACAGGGGTTACTGAAGCTTTCTTT. Protein: CASSGTGVTEAFF.

Comment on this clonotype: This may arise from a read error, as a much more abundant clone is one base away. The V call is TRBV28, the J call TRBJ2-1; 11 nucleotides align to TRBD2. The CDR3 runs 17 residues. Per germline, CDR1 MDHEN and CDR2 SYDVKM. V lost 6 bases, J lost 6 bases, and 13 bases stayed unmatched. The CDR3 sequence: CASRRVRTSGSFNEQFF. For the CDR3, the DNA is TGTGCCAGCAGGAGGGTCAGAACTAGCGGGAGTTTCAATGAGCAGTTCTTC.

This chain uses TRBV28 with TRBJ1-5; possible D gene TRBD1, 6 bases. Germline V lookup: CDR1 MDHEN, CDR2 SYDVKM. V was cut by 11 bases and J by 5 bases, with 19 bases left in between. This CDR3 comprises 14 residues. CDR3 region: CAAGRQGYYQPQHF. In nucleotides, the CDR3 is TGTGCCGCGGGGAGGCAGGGGTATTATCAGCCCCAGCATTTT. The full variable domain, completed using reference TRBV28 and TRBJ1-5, is DVKVTQSSRYLVKRTGEKVFLECVQDMDHENMFWYRQDPGLGLRLIYFSYDVKMKEKGDIPEGYSVSREKKERFSLILESASTNQTSMYLCAAGRQGYYQPQHFGDGTRLSIL.

There are a few counts of this clonotype. This chain connects TRBV7-8 to TRBJ2-2; no firm D call. CDR1 is SGHVS and CDR2 is FQNEAQ in the germline V gene. The V end was cut by 1 base, the J end by 5 bases, with 11 bases between. The CDR3 length is 15 residues. DNA of the CDR3: TGTGCCAGCAGCTTAGTCCTGGGCGGTACCGGGGAGCTGTTTTTT. Encoded protein: CASSLVLGGTGELFF.

V is TRBV7-2 and J is TRBJ1-5; D is unresolved. CDR3 length: 15 amino acids. Per the germline V gene, CDR1 is SGHTA and CDR2 is FQGNSA. Trimming took off 1 base at V and 0 bases at J, with 7 bases between the two ends. The CDR3 region has the DNA TGTGCCAGCAGCTTAGGGCGGGATAGCAATCAGCCCCAGCATTTT. It is translated as CASSLGRDSNQPQHF.

The J gene is TRBJ2-2, the V gene TRBV30, with D unresolved. With 0 bases removed from V and 4 bases from J, the gap between germline ends came to 15 bases. This CDR3 spans 16 amino acids. Germline lookup yields CDR1 GTSNPN and CDR2 SVGIG (reference sequence). CDR3 DNA sequence: TGTGCCTGGAGTGTACTTATTTCACTCGGCACCGGGGAGCTGTTTTTT. It specifies CAWSVLISLGTGELFF.

This clonotype was detected a few times. This rearrangement joins TRBV27 to TRBJ1-1; maybe TRBD1 (5 bases). Germline assignment: CDR1 MNHEY and CDR2 SMNVEV (reference sequence). Trimming pared 5 bases from V and 0 bases from J, leaving 13 bases between. The CDR3 covers 15 residues. The DNA for the CDR3 is TGTGCCAGCAGTCTAGAGCGGGGGATGAACACTGAAGCTTTCTTT. Translation: CASSLERGMNTEAFF.

This clonotype was picked up many times. The chain is built from TRBV20-1 and TRBJ2-5; TRBD2 agrees at 9 bases. Germline CDR1 reads DFQATT; CDR2 reads SNEGSKA (reference sequence). Trimming took 5 bases from V and 0 from J; bases not matched to a gene: 1. This CDR3 spans 13 amino acids. CDR3 amino acids: CSALAGNQETQYF. CDR3 nucleotides: TGCAGTGCTCTAGCGGGGAACCAAGAGACCCAGTACTTC.

This chain uses TRBV19 with TRBJ1-1; a weak D match, TRBD1 (6 bases). The CDR3 covers 14 residues. Trimming removed 4 bases at V and 9 bases at J, with 18 bases between. Germline values: CDR1 LNHDA, CDR2 SQIVND (reference sequence). The CDR3 sequence: CASSTDGAGTKAFF. DNA for the CDR3: TGTGCCAGTAGTACCGATGGGGCCGGGACAAAAGCTTTCTTT. Full variable domain (rest looked up from reference TRBV19 and TRBJ1-1): DGGITQSPKYLFRKEGQNVTLSCEQNLNHDAMYWYRQDPGQGLRLIYYSQIVNDFQKGDIAEGYSVSREKKESFPLTVTSAQKNPTAFYLCASSTDGAGTKAFFGQGTRLTVV.